Here is one T cell receptor (beta chain) with its context. There are 17 residues in the CDR3. V was pared by 1 base and J by 4 bases, with 6 bases of the junction left unmatched. From germline, CDR1 is MGHRA and CDR2 YSYEKL. This entry comes from a study of blood T cell repertoires in COVID-19. Data came from immunoSEQ multiplex PCR; TCRdb stores just in-frame clones and leaves some out. The sample carries 65,000 or so clones, roughly four fifths recorded once. The chain carries TRBV4-1 and TRBJ2-2, with 10 bases aligning to TRBD1. What was sequenced was peripheral blood. This receptor was obtained from a man older than 75 with acute or convalescent COVID-19. The CDR3 protein is CASSQGTGGRRTGELFF. Written as DNA, the CDR3 is TGCGCCAGCAGCCAAGGGACAGGGGGTAGGCGCACCGGGGAGCTGTTTTTT.